Sequencing of this TCR beta chain was carried out in a study of OX40 agonist ivuxolimab in advanced cancers. Across the whole study: Intravenous ivuxolimab was administered to patients every 2 weeks at 0.01 to 10 mg/kg.

Sequencing was performed with immunoSEQ multiplex PCR; in TCRdb, only in-frame clones are kept and a portion is missing. The data contain tens of thousands of clones, more than 80% of them singletons. This clonotype was obtained from an adult with an advanced solid tumor such as melanoma, head and neck, liver or kidney cancer. Here the sequenced sample was CD4+ or CD8+ T cells sorted from blood, taken in a trial of the OX40 agonist ivuxolimab.

Here the CDR3 DNA reads TGCGCCAGCAGTGGAAACACCATATATTTT. This translates into CASSGNTIYF. This chain joins TRBV10-1 and TRBJ1-3; no clear D gene. The CDR3 is 10 amino acids. Trimming took off 4 bases at V and 5 bases at J, with 0 bases between the two ends. Germline V CDR1 and CDR2: WNHNN, SYGVQD (reference sequence).